The 10 T cell receptor beta chains in this list originate from one sample, sequenced in a study of PD-L1 blockade in urothelial cancer. TCRdb's table, derived via immunoSEQ multiplex PCR, lists solely in-frame clones and lacks some. The data contain tens of thousands of clones, about 81% of them singletons. The material sequenced was PBMCs, taken around atezolizumab (anti-PD-L1) treatment. These receptor sequences come from a man aged 70-80 years with urothelial cancer.

In this sample, this clone turned up many times. The chain couples TRBV7-3 to TRBJ2-1, with 9 bases matching TRBD2. Per germline, CDR1 SGHTA and CDR2 FQGTGA. This CDR3 is built from 15 residues. Unmatched junction bases numbered 5, after V lost 0 bases and J lost 8 bases. The CDR3 here is CASSLTPRGGDEQFF. In nucleotides, the CDR3 is TGTGCCAGCAGCTTAACCCCGCGGGGGGGCGATGAGCAGTTCTTC.

This clone appeared a few times. The chain recombines TRBV5-4 with TRBJ1-2; the match to TRBD1 covers 12 bases. J gave up 9 bases and V 0 bases, and 9 bases lay outside the gene matches. This CDR3 comprises 16 residues. Germline assignment: CDR1 SGHNT and CDR2 YYREEE (reference sequence). In DNA form, the CDR3 reads TGTGCCAGCAGCTTGGCCGGGGACAGGGGGCGAAATAGCTACACCTTC. It encodes CASSLAGDRGRNSYTF.

The rearrangement links TRBV20-1 to TRBJ2-7; weak D call: TRBD1 (6 bases). This CDR3 region has 11 residues. V was pared by 7 bases and J by 5 bases, with 12 bases between. CDR1 is DFQATT, CDR2 SNEGSKA, per germline (reference sequence). The DNA of the CDR3 is TGCAGTGTCCTCAAGGGGGACGAGCAGTACTTC. Its translation is CSVLKGDEQYF.

In this sample, this clone turned up once. The J gene is TRBJ1-6, the V gene TRBV5-1; D gene uncertain. The germline V gene encodes CDR1 SGHRS and CDR2 YFSETQ. The CDR3 consists of 13 residues. V lost 0 bases to trimming and J lost 10 bases, with 8 bases between them. The CDR3 DNA sequence: TGCGCCAGCAGCTTGGACTTTGCCTCACCCCTCCACTTT. Its translation: CASSLDFASPLHF.

The V gene is TRBV5-4, the J gene TRBJ1-1, with 7 bases matching TRBD1. Germline V gives CDR1 SGHNT, CDR2 YYREEE (reference sequence). V gave up 2 bases and J gave up 4 bases; unmatched junction bases: 5. This CDR3 contains 14 residues. This CDR3 is CASSFKQGSTEAFF. In DNA form, the CDR3 reads TGTGCCAGCAGCTTTAAACAGGGGAGCACTGAAGCTTTCTTT.

The chain is built from TRBV19 and TRBJ1-2, with TRBD1 matching 11 bases. Germline V gives CDR1 LNHDA, CDR2 SQIVND (reference sequence). V dropped 10 bases and J dropped 3; count of bases not matched to a gene: 10. The CDR3 extends over 15 amino acids. CDR3 sequence (DNA): TGTGCCACTAAGGACAGGGGGCAATCAGACTATGGCTACACCTTC. Translation gives CATKDRGQSDYGYTF.

This chain links TRBV18 with TRBJ2-7; unclear D gene. V dropped 5 bases and J dropped 1 base, with 15 bases sitting between them. The germline CDR1 and CDR2 sequences are KGHSH and LQKENI. The CDR3 is made up of 15 amino acids. This chain's CDR3 is CASSSSGRTSYEQYF. The CDR3 nucleotides are TGTGCCAGCTCATCATCAGGTAGAACTTCCTACGAGCAGTACTTC.

The table lists this clone with a count of one. V gene TRBV9 combines with J gene TRBJ2-5; no firm D call. This CDR3 has 12 residues. Germline loops: CDR1 SGDLS, CDR2 YYNGEE. V was pared by 4 bases and J by 9 bases, with 13 bases between. The CDR3 nucleotides read TGTGCCAGCAGCTCTAATGGGCAAGCCCAGTACTTC. Residues: CASSSNGQAQYF.

The chain employs TRBV30 and TRBJ1-1; 10 nucleotides align to TRBD1. Trimming cost V 1 base and J 7 bases; bases outside gene matches: 9. The CDR3 totals 15 residues. The germline V gene has CDR1 GTSNPN and CDR2 SVGIG (reference sequence). The CDR3 nucleotides read TGTGCCTGGAGTGCCTACGGGGACAGGGGATTTGAAGCTTTCTTT. Amino acid sequence: CAWSAYGDRGFEAFF.

This clone was picked up a small number of times. This chain uses TRBV10-1 with TRBJ1-1; no firm D call. Between the trimmed V and J ends, which lost 0 bases and 0 bases, there was a span of 8 bases. Germline CDR1 reads WNHNN; CDR2 reads SYGVQD (reference sequence). The CDR3 loop spans 15 amino acids. The CDR3 loop reads CASSESRTVNTEAFF. In DNA, the CDR3 is TGCGCCAGCAGTGAGTCGAGAACGGTGAACACTGAAGCTTTCTTT.